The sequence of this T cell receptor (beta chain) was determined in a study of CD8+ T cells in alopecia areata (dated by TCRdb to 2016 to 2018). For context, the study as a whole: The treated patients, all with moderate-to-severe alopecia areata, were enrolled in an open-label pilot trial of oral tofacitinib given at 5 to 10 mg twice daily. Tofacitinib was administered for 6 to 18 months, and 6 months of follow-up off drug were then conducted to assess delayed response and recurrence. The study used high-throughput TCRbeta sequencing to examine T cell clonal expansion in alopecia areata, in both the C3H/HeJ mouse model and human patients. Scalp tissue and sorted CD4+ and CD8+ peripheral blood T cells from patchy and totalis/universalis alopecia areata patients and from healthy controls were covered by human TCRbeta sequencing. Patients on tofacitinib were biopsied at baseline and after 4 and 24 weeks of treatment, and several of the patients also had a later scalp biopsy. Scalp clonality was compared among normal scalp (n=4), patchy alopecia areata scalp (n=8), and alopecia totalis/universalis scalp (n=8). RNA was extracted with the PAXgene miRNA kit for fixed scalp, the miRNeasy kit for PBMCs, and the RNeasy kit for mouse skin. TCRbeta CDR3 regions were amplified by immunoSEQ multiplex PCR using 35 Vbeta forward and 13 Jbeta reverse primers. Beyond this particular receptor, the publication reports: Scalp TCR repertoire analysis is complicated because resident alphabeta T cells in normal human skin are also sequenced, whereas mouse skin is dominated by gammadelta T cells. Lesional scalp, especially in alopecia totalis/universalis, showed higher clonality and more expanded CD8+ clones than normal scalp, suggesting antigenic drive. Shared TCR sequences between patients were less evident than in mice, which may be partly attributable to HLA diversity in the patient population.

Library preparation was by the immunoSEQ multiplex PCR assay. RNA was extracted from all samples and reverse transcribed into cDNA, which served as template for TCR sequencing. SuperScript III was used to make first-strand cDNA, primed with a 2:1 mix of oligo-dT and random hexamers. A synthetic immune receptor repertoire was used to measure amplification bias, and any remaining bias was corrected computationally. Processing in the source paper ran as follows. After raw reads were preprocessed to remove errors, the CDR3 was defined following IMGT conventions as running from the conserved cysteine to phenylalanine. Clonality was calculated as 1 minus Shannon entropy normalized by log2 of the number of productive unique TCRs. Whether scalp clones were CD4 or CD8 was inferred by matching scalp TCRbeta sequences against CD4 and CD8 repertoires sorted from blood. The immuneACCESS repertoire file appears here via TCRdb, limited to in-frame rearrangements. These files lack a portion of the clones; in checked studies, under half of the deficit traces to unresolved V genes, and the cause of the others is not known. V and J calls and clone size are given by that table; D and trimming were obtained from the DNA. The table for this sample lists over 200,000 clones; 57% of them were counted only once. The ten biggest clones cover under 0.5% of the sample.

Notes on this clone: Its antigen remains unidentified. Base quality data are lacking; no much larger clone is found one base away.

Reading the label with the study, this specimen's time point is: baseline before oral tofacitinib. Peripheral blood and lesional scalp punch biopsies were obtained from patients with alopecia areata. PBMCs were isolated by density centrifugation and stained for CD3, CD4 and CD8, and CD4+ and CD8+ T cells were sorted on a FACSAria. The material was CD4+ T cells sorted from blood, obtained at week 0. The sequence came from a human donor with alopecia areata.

The sequence in DNA is TGTGCCAGCAGATCTAGCGGGGCGAACACCGGGGAGCTGTTTTTT. This encodes CASRSSGANTGELFF. The chain employs TRBV2 and TRBJ2-2, and 9 junctional nucleotides match TRBD2. Trimming takes 6 bases off V and 0 bases off J; junction bases not matched to a gene: 2. Taken from the germline V gene, the CDR1 and CDR2 loops are SNHLY and FYNNEI. The CDR3 starts with the cysteine, ends with the phenylalanine, and has 15 residues. Just the 45-base CDR3 DNA is kept, in frame starting at base 1.